This T cell receptor beta chain is drawn from a study of blood T cell repertoires in COVID-19 (dated by TCRdb to the early 2020s). About the study as a whole: Collaborator samples came from the United States, Italy and Spain and covered acute and convalescent phases of COVID-19. The prospective study material was composed of cDNA or gDNA derived from T cells, B-cell-depleted T cells, or PBMCs. Subjects who had been exposed to COVID-19, were actively infected with it, or had recovered from it provided the deeply sampled blood TCRbeta repertoires that made up the dataset. A freely available public database, intended as a resource for researchers studying the immune response to SARS-CoV-2, is where the repertoires were released. Samples came from the ongoing ImmuneRACE study (first 160 participants) plus 1,254 subjects from 6 global collaborators. A de-identified subject ID, COVID-19 status, age in years and sex were almost always included in the sample metadata. Where HLA class I and class II types were available, the types were taken from metadata supplied by the sample provider, not from assay-based typing.

TCRbeta CDR3 regions were amplified from genomic DNA by means of the immunoSEQ Assay, a bias-controlled multiplex PCR. As for the original processing: Within the assay, amplification of reference gene primers was used to estimate how many nucleated cells each sample contained. To quantify the absolute abundance of each unique TCRbeta CDR3 rearrangement, sequence reads were collapsed and filtered. Productive Simpson clonality was computed per sample as the square root of Simpson's diversity index over productive rearrangements. Imported from immuneACCESS, the table was reduced by TCRdb to in-frame sequences with V and J called. These copies leave out some clones; in studies compared against another copy, an unresolved V gene accounts for under half, and the cause of the remainder is not known. V and J calls and clone size follow that table, whereas D and trimming were derived from the DNA. This sample comprises about 210,000 clones, 84% of them detected only once. Together, the top ten hold approximately 10% of the sample.

Broad study findings and their caveats: How much clinical and demographic metadata was included differed by source and by participant, and the metadata was provided uncurated.

After removal of 1 base from V and 6 bases from J, the junction retains 2 bases not matched to a gene. CDR1 and CDR2 were assigned from the germline V gene as SGHTA and FQGTGA. The CDR3 runs 14 amino acids, cysteine and phenylalanine included. Only the CDR3 DNA is retained, 42 bases long and in frame from the first base. This clone is a singleton in its sample. What antigen it recognizes has not been identified. Qualities for individual bases were not recorded, and no much larger clone is one base off. Collaborating institutions collected whole blood in K2EDTA tubes following their own protocols. For TCRbeta analysis, collaborators shipped samples as frozen whole blood, isolated PBMCs, or DNA extracted from either of those sample types.

The chain links TRBV7-3 with TRBJ1-1; TRBD1 fits 10 bases in the junction. Sequenced: peripheral blood. This TCR came from a man aged 50 to 60 with active or convalescent COVID-19. The DNA sequence is as follows: TGTGCCAGCAGCTTAATTGGACAGGGGGCTGAAGCTTTCTTT. This codes for CASSLIGQGAEAFF.